Shown below are 3 T cell receptor beta chains from a single sample sequenced in a study of shared clonotypes between healthy human individuals. Naive CD8 cells lacked CD45RO, underwent positive selection for CCR7 and left out terminally differentiated effector memory CD45RA+ cells. Generated by immunoSEQ multiplex PCR, the TCRdb table keeps only in-frame clones and is missing some. Altogether hundreds of thousands of clones are present, about 95% being singletons, with the ten largest covering approximately 0.11%. Sequences were obtained from naive CD8+ T cells sorted from blood. These receptors all stem from a woman aged 25-40 years in good health.

Note on this clone: Distinct nucleotide sequences in the sample also encode this CDR3. This chain connects TRBV27 to TRBJ2-1, with TRBD2 as a possible D gene (5 bases). The CDR3 is 16 residues long. V lost 0 bases and J lost 0, with 9 bases in between. Germline CDR1 is MNHEY and CDR2 is SMNVEV (reference sequence). CDR3 nucleotide sequence: TGTGCCAGCAGTTTATCCTCGGGGAGCTCCTACAATGAGCAGTTCTTC. This codes for CASSLSSGSSYNEQFF.

This rearrangement joins TRBV27 to TRBJ2-5, with D maybe TRBD1 (6 bases). TRBJ2-7 explains the end of the DNA better; the J call may be wrong. Germline CDR1 MNHEY, CDR2 SMNVEV (reference sequence). The CDR3 loop spans 15 amino acids. CDR3 loop: CASSQPGHPLHEQYF. The DNA for the CDR3 is TGTGCCAGCAGTCAGCCGGGACACCCGTTACACGAGCAGTACTTC.

V usage is TRBV2 and J usage is TRBJ2-3; 9 bases are shared with TRBD1. The CDR3 sequence is 15 residues long. With 6 bases clipped from V and 7 bases from J, the junction kept 11 bases outside the gene matches. Germline V gene sequence: CDR1 SNHLY, CDR2 FYNNEI. The CDR3 sequence: CASRNLRGQGYTQYF. CDR3 nucleotides: TGTGCCAGCAGGAACCTTCGGGGACAGGGCTATACGCAGTATTTT.